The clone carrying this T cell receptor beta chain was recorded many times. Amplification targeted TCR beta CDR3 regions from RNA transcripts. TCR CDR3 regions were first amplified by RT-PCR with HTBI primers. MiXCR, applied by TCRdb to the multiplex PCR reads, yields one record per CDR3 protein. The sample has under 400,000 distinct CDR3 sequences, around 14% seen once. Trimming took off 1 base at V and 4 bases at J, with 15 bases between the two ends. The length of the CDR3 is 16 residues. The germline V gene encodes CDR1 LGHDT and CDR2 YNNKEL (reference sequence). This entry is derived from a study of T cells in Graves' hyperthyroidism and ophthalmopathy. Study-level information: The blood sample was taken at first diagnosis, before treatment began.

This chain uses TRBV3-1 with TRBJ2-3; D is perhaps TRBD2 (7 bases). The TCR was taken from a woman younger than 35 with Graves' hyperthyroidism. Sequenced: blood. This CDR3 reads CASSQGTGGVADTQYF. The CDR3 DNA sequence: TGTGCCAGCAGCCAAGGAACGGGGGGCGTGGCAGATACGCAGTATTTT.